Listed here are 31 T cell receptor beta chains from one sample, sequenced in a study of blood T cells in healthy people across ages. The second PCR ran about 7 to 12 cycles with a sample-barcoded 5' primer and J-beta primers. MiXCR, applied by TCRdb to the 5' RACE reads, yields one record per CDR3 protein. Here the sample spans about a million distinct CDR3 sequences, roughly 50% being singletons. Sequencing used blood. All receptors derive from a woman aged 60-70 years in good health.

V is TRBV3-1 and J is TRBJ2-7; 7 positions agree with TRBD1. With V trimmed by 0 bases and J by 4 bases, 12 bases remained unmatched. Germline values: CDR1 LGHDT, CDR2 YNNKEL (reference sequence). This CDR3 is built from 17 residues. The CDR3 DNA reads TGTGCCAGCAGCCAAGACATTTGGGGACAGTCTCTATACGAGCAGTACTTC. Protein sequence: CASSQDIWGQSLYEQYF.

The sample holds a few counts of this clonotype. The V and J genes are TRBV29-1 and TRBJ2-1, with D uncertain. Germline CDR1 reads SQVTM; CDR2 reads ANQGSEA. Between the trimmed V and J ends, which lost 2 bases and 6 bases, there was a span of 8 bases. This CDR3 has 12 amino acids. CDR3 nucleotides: TGCAGCGTTGAATCCGGATTCAATGAGCAGTTCTTC. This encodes CSVESGFNEQFF.

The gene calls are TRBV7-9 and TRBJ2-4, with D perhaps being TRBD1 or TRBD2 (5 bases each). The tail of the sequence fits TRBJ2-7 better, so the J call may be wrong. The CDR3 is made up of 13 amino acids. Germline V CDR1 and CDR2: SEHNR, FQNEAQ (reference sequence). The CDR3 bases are TGTGCCAGCAGCCCGGGGCTCTGGTACGAGCAGTACTTC. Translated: CASSPGLWYEQYF.

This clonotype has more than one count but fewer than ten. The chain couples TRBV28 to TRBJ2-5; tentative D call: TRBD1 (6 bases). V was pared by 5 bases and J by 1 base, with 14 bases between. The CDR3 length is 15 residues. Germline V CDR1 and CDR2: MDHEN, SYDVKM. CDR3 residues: CASSNNRVSQETQYF. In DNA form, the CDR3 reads TGTGCCAGCAGTAACAACAGGGTCTCCCAAGAGACCCAGTACTTC.

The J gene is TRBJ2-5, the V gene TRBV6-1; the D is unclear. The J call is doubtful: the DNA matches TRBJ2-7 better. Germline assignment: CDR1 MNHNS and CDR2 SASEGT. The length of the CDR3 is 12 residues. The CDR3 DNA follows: TGTGCCAGCAGTATTGGGAAGGACGAGCAGTACTTC. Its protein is CASSIGKDEQYF.

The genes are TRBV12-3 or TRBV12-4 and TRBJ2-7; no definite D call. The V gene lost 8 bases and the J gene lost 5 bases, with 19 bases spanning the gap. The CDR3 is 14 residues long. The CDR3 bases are TGTGCCAGCTCCTATTTGGGAAGGGTAGACGAGCAGTACTTC. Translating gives CASSYLGRVDEQYF.

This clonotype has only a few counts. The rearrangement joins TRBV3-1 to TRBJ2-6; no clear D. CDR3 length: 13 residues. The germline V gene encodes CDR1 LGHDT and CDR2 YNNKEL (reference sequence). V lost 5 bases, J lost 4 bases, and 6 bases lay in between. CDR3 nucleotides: TGTGCCAGCAGCTCTCTGGGGGCCAACGTCCTGACTTTC. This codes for CASSSLGANVLTF.

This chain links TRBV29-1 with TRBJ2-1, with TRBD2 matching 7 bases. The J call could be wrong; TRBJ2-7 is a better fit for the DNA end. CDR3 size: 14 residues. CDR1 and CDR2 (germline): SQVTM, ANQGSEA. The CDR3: CSVLGGGRASEQYF. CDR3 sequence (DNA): TGCAGCGTTCTAGGAGGAGGGAGGGCCTCCGAGCAGTACTTC.

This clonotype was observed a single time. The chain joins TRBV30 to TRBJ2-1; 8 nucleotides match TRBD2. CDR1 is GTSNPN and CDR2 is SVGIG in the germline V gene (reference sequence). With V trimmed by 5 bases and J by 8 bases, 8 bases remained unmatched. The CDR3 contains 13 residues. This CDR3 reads CAWSREGGYEQFF. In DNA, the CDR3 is TGTGCCTGGTCACGGGAGGGTGGGTATGAGCAGTTCTTC.

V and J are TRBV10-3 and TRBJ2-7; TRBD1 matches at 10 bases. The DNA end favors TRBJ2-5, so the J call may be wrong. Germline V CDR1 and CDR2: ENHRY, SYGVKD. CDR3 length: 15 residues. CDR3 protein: CAISAGDRGKETQYF. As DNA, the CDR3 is TGTGCCATCAGTGCGGGGGACAGGGGAAAGGAGACCCAGTACTTC.

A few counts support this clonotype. The CDR3 protein is CASRTTGTGGEKLFF. CDR3 in DNA: TGTGCCAGCAGAACTACCGGGACAGGGGGTGAAAAACTGTTTTTT. The chain joins TRBV7-9 to TRBJ1-4; 11 bases agree with TRBD1. CDR1 is SEHNR and CDR2 is FQNEAQ in the germline V gene (reference sequence). Germline trimming cut 6 bases from V and 7 bases from J; bases unmatched to any gene: 7. The length of the CDR3 is 15 residues.

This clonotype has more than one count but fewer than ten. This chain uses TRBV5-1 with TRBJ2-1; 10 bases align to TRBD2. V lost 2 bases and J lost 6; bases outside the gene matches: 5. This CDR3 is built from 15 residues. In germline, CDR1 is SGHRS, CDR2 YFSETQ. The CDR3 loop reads CASSLSSGSLNEQFF. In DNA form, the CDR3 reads TGCGCCAGCAGCTTATCTAGCGGGAGCCTCAATGAGCAGTTCTTC.

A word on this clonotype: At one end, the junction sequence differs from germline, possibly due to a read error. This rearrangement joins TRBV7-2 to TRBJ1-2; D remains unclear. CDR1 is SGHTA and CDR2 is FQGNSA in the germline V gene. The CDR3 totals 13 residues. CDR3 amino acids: CASSLTYSYGCTF. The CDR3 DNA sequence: TGTGCCAGCAGTTTGACATATTCGTATGGCTGCACCTTC.

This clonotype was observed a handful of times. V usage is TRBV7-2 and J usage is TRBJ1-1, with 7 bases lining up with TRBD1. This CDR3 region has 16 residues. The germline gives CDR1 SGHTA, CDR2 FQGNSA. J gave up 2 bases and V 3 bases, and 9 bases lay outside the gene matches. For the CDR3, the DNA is TGTGCCAGCAGCTTTCCCCGGGGACAGCCAAACACTGAAGCTTTCTTT. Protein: CASSFPRGQPNTEAFF.

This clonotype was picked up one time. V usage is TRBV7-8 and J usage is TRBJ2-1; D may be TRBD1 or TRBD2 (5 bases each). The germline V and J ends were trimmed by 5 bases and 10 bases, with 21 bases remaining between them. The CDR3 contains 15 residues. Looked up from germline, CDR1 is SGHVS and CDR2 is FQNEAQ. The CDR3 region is CASSPARDLRAEQFF. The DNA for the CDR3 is TGTGCCAGCAGCCCCGCGAGGGACCTACGGGCGGAGCAGTTCTTC.

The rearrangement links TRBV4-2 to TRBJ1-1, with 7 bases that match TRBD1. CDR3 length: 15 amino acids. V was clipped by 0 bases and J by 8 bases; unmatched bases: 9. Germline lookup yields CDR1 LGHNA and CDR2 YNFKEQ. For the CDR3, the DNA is TGTGCCAGCAGCCAAGAGAGGGGAACAGGGGCCGAAGCTTTCTTT. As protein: CASSQERGTGAEAFF.

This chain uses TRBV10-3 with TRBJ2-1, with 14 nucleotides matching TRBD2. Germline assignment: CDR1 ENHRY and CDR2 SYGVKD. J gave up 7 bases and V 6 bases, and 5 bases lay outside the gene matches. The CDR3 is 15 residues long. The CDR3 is CAIRPGLAGVNEQFF. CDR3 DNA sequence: TGTGCCATCAGACCGGGACTAGCGGGAGTGAATGAGCAGTTCTTC.

This chain's CDR3 is CASSEGPGQGGYGVYGYTF. CDR3 sequence (DNA): TGTGCCAGCAGTGAGGGACCGGGACAGGGGGGATATGGCGTCTATGGCTACACCTTC. The rearrangement links TRBV25-1 to TRBJ1-2; 11 positions agree with TRBD1. V trimming: 3 bases; J trimming: 4 bases; junction bases outside the gene matches: 16. The CDR3 has 19 amino acids. The germline V gene encodes CDR1 MGHDK and CDR2 SYGVNS.

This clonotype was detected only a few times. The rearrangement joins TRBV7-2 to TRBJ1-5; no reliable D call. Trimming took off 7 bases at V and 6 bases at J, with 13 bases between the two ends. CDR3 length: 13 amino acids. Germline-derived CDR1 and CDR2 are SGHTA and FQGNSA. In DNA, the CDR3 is TGTGCCAGCACCCACTTGATCGGTCAGCCCCAGCATTTT. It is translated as CASTHLIGQPQHF. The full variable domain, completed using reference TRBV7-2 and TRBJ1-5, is GAGVSQSPSNKVTEKGKDVELRCDPISGHTALYWYRQSLGQGLEFLIYFQGNSAPDKSGLPSDRFSAERTGGSVSTLTIQRTQQEDSAVYLCASTHLIGQPQHFGDGTRLSIL.

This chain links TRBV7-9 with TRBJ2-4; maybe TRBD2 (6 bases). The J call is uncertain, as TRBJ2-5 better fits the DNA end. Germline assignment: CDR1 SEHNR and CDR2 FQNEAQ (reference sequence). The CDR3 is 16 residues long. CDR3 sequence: CASSSSIWRGEETQYF. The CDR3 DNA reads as TGTGCCAGCAGCTCCTCCATTTGGCGGGGTGAAGAGACCCAGTACTTC.

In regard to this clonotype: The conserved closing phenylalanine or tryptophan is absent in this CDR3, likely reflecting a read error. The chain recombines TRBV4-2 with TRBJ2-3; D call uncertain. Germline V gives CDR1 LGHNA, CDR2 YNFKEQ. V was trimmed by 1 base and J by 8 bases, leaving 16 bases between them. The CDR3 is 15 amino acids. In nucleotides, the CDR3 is TGTGCCAGCAGCCAAGCTCTGGATCAGTTTAGTACGCAGTATGTT. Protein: CASSQALDQFSTQYV.

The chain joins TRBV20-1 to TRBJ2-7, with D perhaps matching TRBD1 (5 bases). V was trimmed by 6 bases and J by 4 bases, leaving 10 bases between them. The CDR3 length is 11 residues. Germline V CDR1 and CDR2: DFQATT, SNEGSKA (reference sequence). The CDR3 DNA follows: TGCAGTGCAGGGGCCCGGTACGAGCAGTACTTC. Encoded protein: CSAGARYEQYF.

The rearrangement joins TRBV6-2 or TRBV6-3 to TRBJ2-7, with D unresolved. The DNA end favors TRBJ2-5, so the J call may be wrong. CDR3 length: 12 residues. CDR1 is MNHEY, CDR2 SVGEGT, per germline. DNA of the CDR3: TGTGCCTGCTCCAACGACGGTGGGACCCAGTACTTC. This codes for CACSNDGGTQYF.

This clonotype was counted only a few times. CDR3 nucleotide sequence: TGTGCCAGCAAAAGCGGGAGGAGCTACGAGCAGTACTTC. Its protein product is CASKSGRSYEQYF. The rearrangement uses TRBV6-2 or TRBV6-3 and TRBJ2-7, with 9 bases that match TRBD2. This CDR3 region has 13 residues. CDR1 is MNHEY and CDR2 is SVGEGT in the germline V gene. After removal of 7 bases from V and 3 bases from J, the junction contained 4 bases not matched to a gene.

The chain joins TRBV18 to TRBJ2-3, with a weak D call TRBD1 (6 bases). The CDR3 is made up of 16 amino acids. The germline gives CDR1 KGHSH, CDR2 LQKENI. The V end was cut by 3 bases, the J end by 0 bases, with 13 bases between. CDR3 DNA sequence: TGTGCCAGCTCACCGCAGGGGAGCCCTAGCACAGATACGCAGTATTTT. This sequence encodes CASSPQGSPSTDTQYF.

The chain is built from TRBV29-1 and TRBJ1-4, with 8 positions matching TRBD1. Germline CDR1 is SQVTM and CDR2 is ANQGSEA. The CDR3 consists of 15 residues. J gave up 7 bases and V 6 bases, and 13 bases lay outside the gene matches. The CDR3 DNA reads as TGCAGCGTCGGGACCGGGACAGGATACCGTGAAAAACTGTTTTTT. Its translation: CSVGTGTGYREKLFF.

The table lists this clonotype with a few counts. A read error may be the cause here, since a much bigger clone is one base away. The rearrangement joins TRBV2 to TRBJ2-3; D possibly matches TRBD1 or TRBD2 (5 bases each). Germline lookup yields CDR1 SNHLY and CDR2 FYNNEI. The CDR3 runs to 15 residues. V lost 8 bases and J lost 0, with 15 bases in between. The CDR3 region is CASGWDGPSTDTQYF. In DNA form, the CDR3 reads TGTGCCAGCGGATGGGACGGGCCGAGCACAGATACGCAGTATTTT.

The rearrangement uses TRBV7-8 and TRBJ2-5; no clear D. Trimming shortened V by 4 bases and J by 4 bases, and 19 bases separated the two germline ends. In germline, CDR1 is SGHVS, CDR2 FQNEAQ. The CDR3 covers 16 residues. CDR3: CASSSSNSLSGETQYF. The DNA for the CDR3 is TGTGCCAGCAGCTCCTCAAACAGTTTATCAGGAGAGACCCAGTACTTC.

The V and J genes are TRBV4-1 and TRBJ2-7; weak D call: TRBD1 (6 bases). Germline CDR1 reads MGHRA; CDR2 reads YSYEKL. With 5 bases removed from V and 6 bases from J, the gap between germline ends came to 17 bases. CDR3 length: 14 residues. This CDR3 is CASSSSTGYGEQYF. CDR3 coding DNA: TGCGCCAGCAGCTCTTCGACAGGATACGGCGAGCAGTACTTC.

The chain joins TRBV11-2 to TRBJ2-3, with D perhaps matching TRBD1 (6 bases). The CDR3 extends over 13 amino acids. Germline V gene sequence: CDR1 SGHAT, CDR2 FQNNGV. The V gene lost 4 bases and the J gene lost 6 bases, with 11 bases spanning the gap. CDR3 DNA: TGTGCCAGCAGCTCCAACAGGGAGGATACGCAGTATTTT. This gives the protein CASSSNREDTQYF.

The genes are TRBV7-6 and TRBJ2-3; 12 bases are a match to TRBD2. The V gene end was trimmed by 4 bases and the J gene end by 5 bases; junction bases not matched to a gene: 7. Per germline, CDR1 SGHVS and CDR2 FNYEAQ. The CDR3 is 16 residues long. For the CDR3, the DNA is TGTGCCAGCAGCTCTCTAGCGGGAGGGCCCAAAGATACGCAGTATTTT. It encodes CASSSLAGGPKDTQYF.